Presented here are 19 T cell receptor beta chains from one specimen sequenced in a study of T-cell reconstitution after alpha-beta-depleted transplantation in children. As it was prepared, the TCRbeta library received unique molecular identifiers. TCRdb re-analysed the PCR reads in MiXCR, keeping a single row per CDR3 protein. The table lists some 180,000 distinct CDR3 sequences, around 7% of them singletons. Source: PBMCs, taken before TCRalphabeta/CD19-depleted stem cell transplant. The receptors come from a boy aged 2 to 9 with acute lymphoblastic leukemia, due to receive a stem cell transplant.

This clonotype was counted only a few times. V and J are TRBV25-1 and TRBJ2-1; maybe TRBD2 (5 bases). This CDR3 comprises 17 residues. Germline CDR1 is MGHDK and CDR2 is SYGVNS. Trimming cost V 3 bases and J 8 bases, with 23 bases left between them. CDR3 loop: CASSEPRPYLALDEQFF. The CDR3 nucleotides read TGTGCCAGCAGTGAGCCCAGACCGTACCTAGCTTTGGATGAGCAGTTCTTC.

This clonotype was recorded at least ten times. This rearrangement joins TRBV29-1 to TRBJ2-7, with D uncertain. CDR1 is SQVTM, CDR2 ANQGSEA, per germline. This CDR3 is 11 amino acids long. Between the trimmed V and J ends, which lost 6 bases and 4 bases, there was a span of 10 bases. The CDR3 region is CSVETLYEQYF. The DNA for the CDR3 is TGCAGCGTCGAGACACTTTACGAGCAGTACTTC.

This chain uses TRBV20-1 with TRBJ1-5, with D possibly TRBD1 on 5 matching bases. Trimming pared 2 bases from V and 0 bases from J, leaving 11 bases between. The CDR3 loop spans 15 amino acids. CDR1 is DFQATT and CDR2 is SNEGSKA in the germline V gene (reference sequence). The CDR3 sequence is CSARRSGNSNQPQHF. CDR3 nucleotide sequence: TGCAGTGCTAGAAGGTCAGGGAATAGCAATCAGCCCCAGCATTTT.

This clonotype was recorded many times. The chain has TRBV10-3 and TRBJ2-2; maybe TRBD2 (6 bases). The length of the CDR3 is 16 residues. Germline V CDR1 and CDR2: ENHRY, SYGVKD. V was shortened by 3 bases and J by 4 bases, with 15 bases between the two germline ends. The CDR3 is CAISELFGGSTGELFF. DNA for the CDR3: TGTGCCATCAGTGAACTCTTCGGGGGTAGCACCGGGGAGCTGTTTTTT.

The V gene is TRBV20-1, the J gene TRBJ2-7, with 10 bases identical to TRBD2. CDR1 and CDR2 (germline): DFQATT, SNEGSKA (reference sequence). The V gene end was trimmed by 3 bases and the J gene end by 6 bases; junction bases not matched to a gene: 11. This CDR3 is 15 amino acids long. The CDR3 here is CSASLVLAGAAEQYF. Written as DNA, the CDR3 is TGCAGTGCTAGTCTAGTCCTAGCGGGGGCGGCCGAGCAGTACTTC.

This clonotype was counted at least ten times. V is TRBV5-1 and J is TRBJ2-3, with D perhaps matching TRBD2 (7 bases). V was shortened by 0 bases and J by 2 bases, with 13 bases between the two germline ends. This CDR3 contains 16 residues. The germline CDR1 and CDR2 sequences are SGHRS and YFSETQ. The DNA of the CDR3 is TGCGCCAGCAGCTTGGAGGCGGGGGCCTTCACAGATACGCAGTATTTT. It specifies CASSLEAGAFTDTQYF.

The V and J genes are TRBV2 and TRBJ2-5; D remains unclear. V shed 7 bases and J shed 0 bases, with 18 bases lying between them. This CDR3 has 16 amino acids. CDR1 is SNHLY and CDR2 is FYNNEI in the germline V gene. CDR3 protein: CASMVAADSYQETQYF. The CDR3 coding sequence is TGTGCCAGCATGGTGGCGGCCGACTCGTACCAAGAGACCCAGTACTTC.

This clonotype was observed at least ten times. The chain couples TRBV28 to TRBJ2-7; D call uncertain. Trimming cost V 2 bases and J 3 bases, with 8 bases left between them. This CDR3 spans 13 amino acids. Per the germline V gene, CDR1 is MDHEN and CDR2 is SYDVKM. The CDR3 here is CASSLITSYEQYF. The CDR3 DNA follows: TGTGCCAGCAGTTTAATCACGAGCTACGAGCAGTACTTC.

V is TRBV29-1 and J is TRBJ2-1; D not certain. The CDR3 spans 12 residues. The germline V gene has CDR1 SQVTM and CDR2 ANQGSEA. V was pared by 4 bases and J by 8 bases, with 12 bases between. This chain's CDR3 is CSVAGSNDEQFF. Written as DNA, the CDR3 is TGCAGCGTTGCTGGGTCAAACGATGAGCAGTTCTTC.

J is TRBJ2-7 and V is TRBV5-1; a weak D match, TRBD1 (5 bases). The CDR3 is made up of 14 amino acids. V shed 4 bases and J shed 3 bases, with 14 bases lying between them. Germline V gives CDR1 SGHRS, CDR2 YFSETQ. The CDR3 DNA follows: TGCGCCAGCAGCAAGGGGTTCCCTGACTACGAGCAGTACTTC. Amino acids: CASSKGFPDYEQYF.

Many counts were recorded for this clonotype. V usage is TRBV7-2 and J usage is TRBJ2-5, with no clear D. This CDR3 contains 16 residues. Germline CDR1 and CDR2: SGHTA and FQGNSA. The ends were cut back, 5 bases at V and 1 base at J, with 17 bases in the middle. CDR3 DNA sequence: TGTGCCAGCAGCCCAGGCAAGAGGAATCTCCAAGAGACCCAGTACTTC. It translates to CASSPGKRNLQETQYF.

This clonotype was detected only a few times. The V gene is TRBV9, the J gene TRBJ2-1; 14 nucleotides line up with TRBD2. The junction had 13 bases not matched to a gene; V was cut back by 4 bases and J by 1 base. This CDR3 spans 20 amino acids. In germline, CDR1 is SGDLS, CDR2 YYNGEE. CDR3 in DNA: TGTGCCAGCAGCCACCCGGGGACTAGCGGGAGTGGTGGGTCCTACAATGAGCAGTTCTTC. As protein: CASSHPGTSGSGGSYNEQFF.

The J gene is TRBJ2-3, the V gene TRBV6-1; 11 positions agree with TRBD2. The CDR3 has 16 amino acids. The germline CDR1 and CDR2 sequences are MNHNS and SASEGT. J lost 4 bases, V lost 6 bases, and 9 bases had no gene match. CDR3 in amino acids: CASSPQSSGRSDTQYF. The DNA for the CDR3 is TGTGCCAGCAGCCCGCAGTCTAGCGGGAGGTCAGATACGCAGTATTTT.

The CDR3 is CASSLERVGEQYF. For the CDR3, the DNA is TGTGCCAGCAGCTTAGAACGGGTGGGGGAGCAGTACTTC. The chain uses TRBV7-2 and TRBJ2-7, with D hard to call. Germline V gives CDR1 SGHTA, CDR2 FQGNSA. The CDR3 consists of 13 residues. V lost 1 base and J 7 bases, leaving 11 bases between the germline ends.

This clonotype was counted many times. This chain joins TRBV2 and TRBJ1-5; the match to TRBD1 covers 9 bases. CDR1 SNHLY and CDR2 FYNNEI come from the germline V gene. With 0 bases clipped from V and 6 bases from J, the junction kept 9 bases outside the gene matches. This CDR3 comprises 17 residues. DNA for the CDR3: TGTGCCAGCAGTGAAGCGGGACAGGGCTTTCGCGGTCAGCCCCAGCATTTT. Amino acid sequence: CASSEAGQGFRGQPQHF.

This clonotype was counted at least ten times. The CDR3 nucleotides are TGTGCCAGCAGTAGCATCGACAGGGGGCGAGAAGAGACCCAGTACTTC. Protein: CASSSIDRGREETQYF. The chain uses TRBV28 and TRBJ2-5; 10 nucleotides agree with TRBD1. Germline V gene sequence: CDR1 MDHEN, CDR2 SYDVKM. The V gene end was trimmed by 5 bases and the J gene end by 3 bases; junction bases not matched to a gene: 9. This CDR3 comprises 16 residues.

This clonotype was seen many times. The V gene is TRBV5-1, the J gene TRBJ2-5; a weak D match, TRBD2 (6 bases). This CDR3 spans 13 amino acids. V was cut by 2 bases and J by 4 bases, with 9 bases left in between. Germline CDR1 and CDR2: SGHRS and YFSETQ. CDR3 nucleotide sequence: TGCGCCAGCAGCTTCAGGGAGGCAGAGACCCAGTACTTC. Residues: CASSFREAETQYF.

This chain connects TRBV5-1 to TRBJ2-1, with TRBD2 matching 9 bases. Germline V CDR1 and CDR2: SGHRS, YFSETQ. This CDR3 is 14 amino acids long. V dropped 5 bases and J dropped 9; count of bases not matched to a gene: 9. The chain's CDR3 is CASSTGLAVGEQFF. The DNA of the CDR3 is TGCGCCAGCAGTACGGGACTAGCTGTTGGTGAGCAGTTCTTC. Filled out from reference TRBV5-1 and TRBJ2-1, the complete variable domain reads KAGVTQTPRYLIKTRGQQVTLSCSPISGHRSVSWYQQTPGQGLQFLFEYFSETQRNKGNFPGRFSGRQFSNSRSEMNVSTLELGDSALYLCASSTGLAVGEQFFGPGTRLTVL.

The sample holds a few counts of this clonotype. One end of the junction does not line up with germline, which may come from a read error. The chain combines TRBV7-7 with TRBJ2-2; 12 bases fit TRBD2. The germline V gene encodes CDR1 SSHAT and CDR2 FNYEAQ (reference sequence). The CDR3 runs to 18 residues. The CDR3 DNA sequence: TGTGCTAGCAGCCCCTTGTCTAGCGGGGGGGAGAACACCGGGGAGCTGTTTTTT. It specifies CASSPLSSGGENTGELFF.